This entry lists 15 T cell receptor beta chains sequenced from one sample in a study of monozygotic twins with inflammatory bowel disease. TCRdb reworked the 5' RACE reads into one entry per CDR3 protein, no DNA. This table lists 200,000 to 250,000 distinct CDR3 sequences. Sequencing was done on a sample of blood. Receptors originate from a human donor with ulcerative colitis or Crohn's disease, or a healthy co-twin of an affected twin (not recorded which).

CDR3 loop: CSATDERPRQGPSEAFF. The gene calls are TRBV20-1 and TRBJ1-1; TCRdb reports TRBD1, a call that lacks DNA to check it against. In germline, CDR1 is DFQATT, CDR2 SNEGSKA (reference sequence). The CDR3 has 17 amino acids.

The chain carries TRBV19 and TRBJ2-1. CDR3 size: 12 residues. Germline-derived CDR1 and CDR2 are LNHDA and SQIVND (reference sequence). CDR3 sequence: CASSINANEQFF.

V is TRBV6-1 and J is TRBJ2-1; TCRdb reports TRBD2, a call that lacks DNA to check it against. Germline V lookup: CDR1 MNHNS, CDR2 SASEGT. The CDR3 extends over 16 amino acids. CDR3 amino acids: CASSDQPTGVNNEQFF.

The V call is TRBV5-1, the J call TRBJ1-1. This CDR3 contains 14 residues. Germline V CDR1 and CDR2: SGHRS, YFSETQ. CDR3 protein: CASSFGGENTEAFF.

J is TRBJ2-1 and V is TRBV20-1. The CDR3 has 15 amino acids. Germline CDR1 and CDR2: DFQATT and SNEGSKA (reference sequence). The chain's CDR3 is CSAGLTGVDHNEQFF.

V usage is TRBV20-1 and J usage is TRBJ2-6; TCRdb lists TRBD1, though no DNA is available to test this call. Germline CDR1 and CDR2: DFQATT and SNEGSKA (reference sequence). The CDR3 covers 18 residues. The CDR3 region is CSALYRGQGRAGANVLTF.

The V call is TRBV6-5, the J call TRBJ2-1; as DNA is missing, the TRBD2 call by TCRdb cannot be tested. This CDR3 comprises 16 residues. Germline lookup yields CDR1 MNHEY and CDR2 SVGAGI. Here the CDR3 reads CASSYSASGRVGEQFF.

The chain's CDR3 is CASSMGTTQETQYF. V is TRBV7-2 and J is TRBJ2-5; TCRdb picks TRBD2, but there is no DNA to check that call. Germline assignment: CDR1 SGHTA and CDR2 FQGNSA. The CDR3 is 14 residues long.

The chain couples TRBV25-1 to TRBJ1-2. The CDR3 length is 14 residues. Germline V gene sequence: CDR1 MGHDK, CDR2 SYGVNS. The CDR3: CASSEAGVAYGYTF.

The J gene is TRBJ2-1, the V gene TRBV7-9; the D gene TCRdb calls, TRBD2, cannot be checked with no DNA. The CDR3 has 13 amino acids. Germline V CDR1 and CDR2: SEHNR, FQNEAQ (reference sequence). CDR3 in amino acids: CASSPGTLQEQFF.

The J gene is TRBJ2-7, the V gene TRBV7-9; TCRdb's D gene call, TRBD2, goes unchecked for lack of DNA. Germline V gene sequence: CDR1 SEHNR, CDR2 FQNEAQ (reference sequence). The CDR3 is 16 amino acids. This CDR3 reads CASSFSTGGGGYEQYF. The full variable domain, completed using reference TRBV7-9 and TRBJ2-7, is DTGVSQNPRHKITKRGQNVTFRCDPISEHNRLYWYRQTLGQGPEFLTYFQNEAQLEKSRLLSDRFSAERPKGSFSTLEIQRTEQGDSAMYLCASSFSTGGGGYEQYFGPGTRLTVT.

The rearrangement links TRBV20-1 to TRBJ1-5; TCRdb gives TRBD1 as the D gene, but with no DNA this cannot be confirmed. CDR3 length: 12 residues. In germline, CDR1 is DFQATT, CDR2 SNEGSKA (reference sequence). The CDR3 sequence is CSAMTGNQPQHF.

The rearrangement links TRBV6-5 to TRBJ1-3. This CDR3 spans 16 amino acids. Per the germline V gene, CDR1 is MNHEY and CDR2 is SVGAGI. The CDR3 protein is CASSYWTLVSGNTIYF.

The chain carries TRBV6-6 and TRBJ1-5. In germline, CDR1 is MNHNY, CDR2 SVGAGI (reference sequence). The CDR3 totals 14 residues. This CDR3 reads CASSLSWGNQPQHF.

CDR3 region: CARRTAYEQYF. The rearrangement joins TRBV7-9 to TRBJ2-7. The CDR3 loop spans 11 amino acids. Germline-derived CDR1 and CDR2 are SEHNR and FQNEAQ (reference sequence).